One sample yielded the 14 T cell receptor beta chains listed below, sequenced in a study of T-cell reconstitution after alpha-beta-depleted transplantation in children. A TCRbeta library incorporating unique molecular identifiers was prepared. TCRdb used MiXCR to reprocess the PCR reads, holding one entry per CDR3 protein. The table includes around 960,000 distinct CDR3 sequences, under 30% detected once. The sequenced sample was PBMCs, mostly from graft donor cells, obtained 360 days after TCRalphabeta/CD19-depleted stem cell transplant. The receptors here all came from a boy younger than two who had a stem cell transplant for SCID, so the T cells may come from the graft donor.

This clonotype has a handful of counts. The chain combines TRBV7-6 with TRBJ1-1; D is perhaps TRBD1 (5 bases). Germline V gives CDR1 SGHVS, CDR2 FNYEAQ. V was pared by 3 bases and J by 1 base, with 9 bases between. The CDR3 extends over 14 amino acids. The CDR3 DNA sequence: TGTGCCAGCAGCTTCAACGGGGCGAACACTGAAGCTTTCTTT. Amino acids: CASSFNGANTEAFF. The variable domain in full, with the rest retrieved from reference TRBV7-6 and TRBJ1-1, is GAGVSQSPRYKVTKRGQDVALRCDPISGHVSLYWYRQALGQGPEFLTYFNYEAQQDKSGLPNDRFSAERPEGSISTLTIQRTEQRDSAMYRCASSFNGANTEAFFGQGTRLTVV.

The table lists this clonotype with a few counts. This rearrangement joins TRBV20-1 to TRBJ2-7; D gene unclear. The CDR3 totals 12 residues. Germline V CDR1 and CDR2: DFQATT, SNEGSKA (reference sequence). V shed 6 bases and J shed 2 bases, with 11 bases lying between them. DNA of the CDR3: TGCAGTGCCACTGACCGAACCTACGAGCAGTACTTC. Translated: CSATDRTYEQYF.

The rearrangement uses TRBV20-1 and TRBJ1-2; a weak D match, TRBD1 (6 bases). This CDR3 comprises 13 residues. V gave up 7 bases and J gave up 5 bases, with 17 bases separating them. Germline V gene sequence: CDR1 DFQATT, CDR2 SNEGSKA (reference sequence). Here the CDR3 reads CSVPGGRRYGYTF. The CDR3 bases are TGCAGTGTCCCCGGGGGGCGCAGATATGGCTACACCTTC.

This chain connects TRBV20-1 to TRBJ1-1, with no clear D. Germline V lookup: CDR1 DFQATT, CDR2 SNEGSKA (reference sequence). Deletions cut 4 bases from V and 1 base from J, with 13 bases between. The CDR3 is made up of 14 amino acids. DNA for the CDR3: TGCAGTGCTATCAATTTAGGAAAGAACACTGAAGCTTTCTTT. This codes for CSAINLGKNTEAFF.

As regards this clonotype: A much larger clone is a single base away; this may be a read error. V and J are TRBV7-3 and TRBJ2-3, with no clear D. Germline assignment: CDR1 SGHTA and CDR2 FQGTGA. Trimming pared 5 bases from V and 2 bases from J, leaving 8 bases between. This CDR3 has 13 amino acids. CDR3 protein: CASSVRTTDTQYF. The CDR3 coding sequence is TGTGCCAGCAGCGTGAGAACCACAGATACGCAGTATTTT. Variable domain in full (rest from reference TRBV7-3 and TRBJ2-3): GAGVSQTPSNKVTEKGKYVELRCDPISGHTALYWYRQSLGQGPEFLIYFQGTGAADDSGLPNDRFFAVRPEGSVSTLKIQRTERGDSAVYLCASSVRTTDTQYFGPGTRLTVL.

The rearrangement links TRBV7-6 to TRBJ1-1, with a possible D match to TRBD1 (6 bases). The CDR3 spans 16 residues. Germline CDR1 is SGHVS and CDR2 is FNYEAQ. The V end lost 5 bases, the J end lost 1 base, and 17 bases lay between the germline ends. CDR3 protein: CASSPWDTGGNTEAFF. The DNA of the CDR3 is TGTGCCAGCAGCCCCTGGGACACCGGGGGGAACACTGAAGCTTTCTTT. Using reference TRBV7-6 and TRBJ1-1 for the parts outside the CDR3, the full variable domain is GAGVSQSPRYKVTKRGQDVALRCDPISGHVSLYWYRQALGQGPEFLTYFNYEAQQDKSGLPNDRFSAERPEGSISTLTIQRTEQRDSAMYRCASSPWDTGGNTEAFFGQGTRLTVV.

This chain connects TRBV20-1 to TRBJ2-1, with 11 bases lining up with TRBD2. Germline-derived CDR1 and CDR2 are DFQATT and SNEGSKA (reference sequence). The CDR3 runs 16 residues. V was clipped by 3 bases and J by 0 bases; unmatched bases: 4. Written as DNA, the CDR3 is TGCAGTGCTAGGGGACTAGCGGCAAGCTCCTACAATGAGCAGTTCTTC. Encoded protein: CSARGLAASSYNEQFF.

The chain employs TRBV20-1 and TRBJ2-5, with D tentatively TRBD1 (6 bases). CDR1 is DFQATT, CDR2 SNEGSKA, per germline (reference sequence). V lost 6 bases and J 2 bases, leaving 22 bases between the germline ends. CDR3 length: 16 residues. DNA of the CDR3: TGCAGTGCCCCGAGGTTAAGGACAGCCTGGCAAGAGACCCAGTACTTC. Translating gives CSAPRLRTAWQETQYF.

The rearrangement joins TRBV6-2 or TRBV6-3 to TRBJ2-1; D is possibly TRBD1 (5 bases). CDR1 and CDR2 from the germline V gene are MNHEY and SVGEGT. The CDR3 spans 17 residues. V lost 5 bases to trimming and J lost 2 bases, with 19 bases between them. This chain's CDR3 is CASSLVRGIRPYNEQFF. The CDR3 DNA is TGTGCCAGCAGTCTAGTAAGGGGAATTCGCCCCTACAATGAGCAGTTCTTC.

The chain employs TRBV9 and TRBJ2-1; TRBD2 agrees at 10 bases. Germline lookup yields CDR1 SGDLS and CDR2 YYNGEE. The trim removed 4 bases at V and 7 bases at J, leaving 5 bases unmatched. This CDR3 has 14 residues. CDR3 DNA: TGTGCCAGCAGCCCCGGGACTAGCGTTAATGAGCAGTTCTTC. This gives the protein CASSPGTSVNEQFF.

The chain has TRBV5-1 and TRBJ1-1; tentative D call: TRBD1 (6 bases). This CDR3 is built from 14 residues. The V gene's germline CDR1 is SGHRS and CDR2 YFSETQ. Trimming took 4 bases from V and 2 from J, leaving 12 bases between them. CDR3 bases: TGCGCCAGCAGCAAGAAACAGGGAAACACTGAAGCTTTCTTT. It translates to CASSKKQGNTEAFF.

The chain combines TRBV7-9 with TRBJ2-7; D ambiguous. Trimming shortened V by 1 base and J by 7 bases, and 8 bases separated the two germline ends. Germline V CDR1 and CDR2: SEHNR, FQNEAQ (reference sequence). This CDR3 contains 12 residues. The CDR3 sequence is CASSLDRFEQYF. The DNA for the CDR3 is TGTGCCAGCAGCTTAGATCGCTTTGAGCAGTACTTC.

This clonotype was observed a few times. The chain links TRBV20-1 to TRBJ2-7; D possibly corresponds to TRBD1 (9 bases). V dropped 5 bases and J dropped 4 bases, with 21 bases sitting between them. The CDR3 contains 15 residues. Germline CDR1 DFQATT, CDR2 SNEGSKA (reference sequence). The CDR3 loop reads CSAREGTGRKYEQYF. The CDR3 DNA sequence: TGCAGTGCTCGGGAGGGGACAGGGCGAAAGTACGAGCAGTACTTC.

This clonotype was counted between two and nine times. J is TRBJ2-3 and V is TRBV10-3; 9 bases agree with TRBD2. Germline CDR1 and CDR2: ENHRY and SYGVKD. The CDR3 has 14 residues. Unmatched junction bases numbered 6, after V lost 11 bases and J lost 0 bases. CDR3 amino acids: CAARSGGSTDTQYF. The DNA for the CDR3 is TGTGCCGCTCGCAGCGGGGGGAGCACAGATACGCAGTATTTT.